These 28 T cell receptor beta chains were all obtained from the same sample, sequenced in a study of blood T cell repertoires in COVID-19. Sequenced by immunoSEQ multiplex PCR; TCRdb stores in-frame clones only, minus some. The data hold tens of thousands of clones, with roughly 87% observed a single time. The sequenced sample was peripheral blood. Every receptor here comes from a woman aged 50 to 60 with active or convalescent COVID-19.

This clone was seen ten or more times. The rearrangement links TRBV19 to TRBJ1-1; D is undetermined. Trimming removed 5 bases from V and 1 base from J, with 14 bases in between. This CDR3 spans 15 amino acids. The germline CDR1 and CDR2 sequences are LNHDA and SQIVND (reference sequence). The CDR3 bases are TGTGCCAGTAGTGCATTAGATACCCAGAACACTGAAGCTTTCTTT. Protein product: CASSALDTQNTEAFF.

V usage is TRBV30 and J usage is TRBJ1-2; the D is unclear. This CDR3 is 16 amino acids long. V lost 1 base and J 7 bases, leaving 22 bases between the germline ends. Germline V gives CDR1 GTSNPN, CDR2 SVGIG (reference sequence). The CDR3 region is CAWSGAGTLFTRGYTF. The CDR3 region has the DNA TGTGCCTGGAGTGGGGCAGGTACCCTATTTACTCGTGGCTACACCTTC.

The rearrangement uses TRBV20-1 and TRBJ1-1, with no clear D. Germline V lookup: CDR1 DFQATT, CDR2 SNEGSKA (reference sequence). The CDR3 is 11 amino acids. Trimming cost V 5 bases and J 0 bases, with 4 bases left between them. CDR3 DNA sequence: TGCAGTGCTCCAATGAACACTGAAGCTTTCTTT. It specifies CSAPMNTEAFF.

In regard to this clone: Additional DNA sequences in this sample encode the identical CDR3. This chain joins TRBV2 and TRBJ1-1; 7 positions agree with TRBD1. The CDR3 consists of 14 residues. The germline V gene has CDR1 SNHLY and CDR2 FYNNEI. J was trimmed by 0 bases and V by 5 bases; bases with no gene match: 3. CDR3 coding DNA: TGTGCCAGCAGTCGACAGGGCCTGAACACTGAAGCTTTCTTT. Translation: CASSRQGLNTEAFF.

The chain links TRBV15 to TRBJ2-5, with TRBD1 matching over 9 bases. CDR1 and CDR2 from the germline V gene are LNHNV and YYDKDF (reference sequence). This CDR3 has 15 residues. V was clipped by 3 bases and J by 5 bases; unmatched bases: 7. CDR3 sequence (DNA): TGTGCCACCAGCAGGTCGGACAGGGGAGACGAGACCCAGTACTTC. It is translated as CATSRSDRGDETQYF.

In DNA form, the CDR3 reads TGTGCCACCAGTGATTCGGACATCTCCTACGAGCAGTACTTC. Protein: CATSDSDISYEQYF. The chain recombines TRBV24-1 with TRBJ2-7; D perhaps matches TRBD1 (5 bases). V gave up 2 bases and J gave up 0 bases, with 7 bases separating them. Germline-derived CDR1 and CDR2 are KGHDR and SFDVKD. The CDR3 is made up of 14 amino acids.

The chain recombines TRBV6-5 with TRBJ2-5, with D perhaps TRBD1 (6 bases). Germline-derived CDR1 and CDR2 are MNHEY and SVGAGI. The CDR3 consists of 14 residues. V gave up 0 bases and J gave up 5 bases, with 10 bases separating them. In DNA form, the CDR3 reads TGTGCCAGCAGTTACTCGACAGGCCGGGAGACCCAGTACTTC. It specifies CASSYSTGRETQYF.

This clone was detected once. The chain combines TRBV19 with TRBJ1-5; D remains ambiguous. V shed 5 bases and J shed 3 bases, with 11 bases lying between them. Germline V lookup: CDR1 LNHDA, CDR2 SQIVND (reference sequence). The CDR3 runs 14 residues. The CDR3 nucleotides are TGTGCCAGTAGTCACCGCAGTCTCAATCAGCCCCAGCATTTT. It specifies CASSHRSLNQPQHF.

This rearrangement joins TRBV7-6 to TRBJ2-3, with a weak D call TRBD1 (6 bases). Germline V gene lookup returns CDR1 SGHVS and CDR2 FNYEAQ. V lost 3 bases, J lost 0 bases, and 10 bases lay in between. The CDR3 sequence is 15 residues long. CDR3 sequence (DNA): TGTGCCAGCAGCTTCGGACAGTCTAGCACAGATACGCAGTATTTT. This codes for CASSFGQSSTDTQYF.

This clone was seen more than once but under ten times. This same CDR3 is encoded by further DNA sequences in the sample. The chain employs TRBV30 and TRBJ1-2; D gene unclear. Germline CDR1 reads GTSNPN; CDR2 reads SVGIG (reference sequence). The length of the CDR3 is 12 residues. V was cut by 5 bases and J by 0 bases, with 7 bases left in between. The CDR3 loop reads CAWDSSNYGYTF. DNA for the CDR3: TGTGCCTGGGACTCGTCTAACTATGGCTACACCTTC.

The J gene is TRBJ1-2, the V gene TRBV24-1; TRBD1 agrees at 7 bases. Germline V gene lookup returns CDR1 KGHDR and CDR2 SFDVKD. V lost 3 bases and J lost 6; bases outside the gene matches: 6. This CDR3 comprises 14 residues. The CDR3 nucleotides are TGTGCCACCAGTGATGGACGGACAGGAGATGGCTACACCTTC. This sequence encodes CATSDGRTGDGYTF.

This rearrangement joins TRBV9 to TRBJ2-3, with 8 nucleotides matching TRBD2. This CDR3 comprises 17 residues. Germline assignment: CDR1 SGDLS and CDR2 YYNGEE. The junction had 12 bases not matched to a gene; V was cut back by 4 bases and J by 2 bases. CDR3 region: CASSLQTRGGVTDTQYF. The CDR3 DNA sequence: TGTGCCAGCAGCTTACAGACCCGGGGGGGGGTCACAGATACGCAGTATTTT.

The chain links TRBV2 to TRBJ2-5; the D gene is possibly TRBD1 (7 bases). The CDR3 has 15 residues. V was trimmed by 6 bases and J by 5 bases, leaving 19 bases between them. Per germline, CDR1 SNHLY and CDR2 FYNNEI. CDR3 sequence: CASRRGQGGWETQYF. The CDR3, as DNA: TGTGCCAGCAGACGAGGGCAGGGGGGTTGGGAGACCCAGTACTTC.

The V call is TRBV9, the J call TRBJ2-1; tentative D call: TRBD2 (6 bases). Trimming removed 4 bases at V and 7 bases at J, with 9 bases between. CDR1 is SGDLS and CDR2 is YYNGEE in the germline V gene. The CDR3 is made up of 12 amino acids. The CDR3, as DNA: TGTGCCAGCAGCTCCGGGGGAAATGAGCAGTTCTTC. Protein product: CASSSGGNEQFF. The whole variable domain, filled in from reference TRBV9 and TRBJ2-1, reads DSGVTQTPKHLITATGQRVTLRCSPRSGDLSVYWYQQSLDQGLQFLIQYYNGEERAKGNILERFSAQQFPDLHSELNLSSLELGDSALYFCASSSGGNEQFFGPGTRLTVL.

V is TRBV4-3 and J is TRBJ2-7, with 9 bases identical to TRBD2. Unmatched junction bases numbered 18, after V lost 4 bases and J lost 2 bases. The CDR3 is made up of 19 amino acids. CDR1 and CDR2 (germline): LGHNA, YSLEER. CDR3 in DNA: TGCGCCAGCAGCCTCTTAAGTCCTAGCGGGAATCCGGAAGCCTACGAGCAGTACTTC. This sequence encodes CASSLLSPSGNPEAYEQYF.

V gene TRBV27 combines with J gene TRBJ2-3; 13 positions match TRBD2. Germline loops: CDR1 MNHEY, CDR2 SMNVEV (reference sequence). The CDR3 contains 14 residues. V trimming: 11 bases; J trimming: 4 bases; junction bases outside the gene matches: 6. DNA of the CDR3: TGTGCCGAAGTCGGGACTAGCGGGGCAGATACGCAGTATTTT. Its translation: CAEVGTSGADTQYF.

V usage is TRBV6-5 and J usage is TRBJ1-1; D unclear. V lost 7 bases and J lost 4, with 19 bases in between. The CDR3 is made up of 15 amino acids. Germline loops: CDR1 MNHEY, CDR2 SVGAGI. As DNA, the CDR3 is TGTGCCAGCATAATGTACGGACTGGGTAGCACTGAAGCTTTCTTT. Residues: CASIMYGLGSTEAFF.

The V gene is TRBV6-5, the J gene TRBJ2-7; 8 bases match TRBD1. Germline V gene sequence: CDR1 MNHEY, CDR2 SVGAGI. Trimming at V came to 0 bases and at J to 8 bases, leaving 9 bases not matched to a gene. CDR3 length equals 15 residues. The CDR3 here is CASSYSTGTGKKQYF. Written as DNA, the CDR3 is TGTGCCAGCAGTTACTCGACAGGGACAGGAAAAAAGCAGTACTTC.

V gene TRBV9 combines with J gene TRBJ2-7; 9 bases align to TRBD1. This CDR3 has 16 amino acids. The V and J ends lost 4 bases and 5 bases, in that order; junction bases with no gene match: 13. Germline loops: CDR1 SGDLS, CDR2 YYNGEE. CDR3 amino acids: CASSTRGDRAVNEQYF. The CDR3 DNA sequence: TGTGCCAGCAGCACGAGGGGGGACAGGGCGGTCAACGAGCAGTACTTC.

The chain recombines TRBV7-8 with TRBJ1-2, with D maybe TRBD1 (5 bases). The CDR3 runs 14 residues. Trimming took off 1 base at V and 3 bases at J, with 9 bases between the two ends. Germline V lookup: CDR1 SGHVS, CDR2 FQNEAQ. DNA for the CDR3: TGTGCCAGCAGCTTAGTTGGGGGGGACTATGGCTACACCTTC. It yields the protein CASSLVGGDYGYTF. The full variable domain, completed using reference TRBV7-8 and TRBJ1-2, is GAGVSQSPRYKVAKRGQDVALRCDPISGHVSLFWYQQALGQGPEFLTYFQNEAQLDKSGLPSDRFFAERPEGSVSTLKIQRTQQEDSAVYLCASSLVGGDYGYTFGSGTRLTVV.

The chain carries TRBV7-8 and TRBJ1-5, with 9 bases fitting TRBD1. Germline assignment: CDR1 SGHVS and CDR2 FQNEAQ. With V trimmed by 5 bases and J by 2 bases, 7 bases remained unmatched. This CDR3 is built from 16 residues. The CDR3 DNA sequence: TGTGCCAGCAGCCCCCGGGACAGGGCGGGCAATCAGCCCCAGCATTTT. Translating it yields CASSPRDRAGNQPQHF. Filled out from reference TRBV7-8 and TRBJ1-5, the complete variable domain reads GAGVSQSPRYKVAKRGQDVALRCDPISGHVSLFWYQQALGQGPEFLTYFQNEAQLDKSGLPSDRFFAERPEGSVSTLKIQRTQQEDSAVYLCASSPRDRAGNQPQHFGDGTRLSIL.

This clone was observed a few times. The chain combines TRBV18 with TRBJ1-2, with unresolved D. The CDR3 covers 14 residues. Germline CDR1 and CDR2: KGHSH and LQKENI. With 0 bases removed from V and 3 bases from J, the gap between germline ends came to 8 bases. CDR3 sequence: CASSPPQAYYGYTF. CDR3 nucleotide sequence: TGTGCCAGCTCACCACCCCAGGCTTACTATGGCTACACCTTC. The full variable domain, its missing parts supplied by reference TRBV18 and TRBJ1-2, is NAGVMQNPRHLVRRRGQEARLRCSPMKGHSHVYWYRQLPEEGLKFMVYLQKENIIDESGMPKERFSAEFPKEGPSILRIQQVVRGDSAAYFCASSPPQAYYGYTFGSGTRLTVV.

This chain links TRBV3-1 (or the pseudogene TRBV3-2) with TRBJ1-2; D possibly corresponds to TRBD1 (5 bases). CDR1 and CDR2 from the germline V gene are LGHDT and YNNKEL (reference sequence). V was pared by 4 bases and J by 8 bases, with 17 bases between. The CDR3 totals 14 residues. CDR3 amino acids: CASSPGSRRAGYTF. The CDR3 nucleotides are TGTGCCAGCAGCCCTGGCTCACGCAGGGCGGGCTACACCTTC.

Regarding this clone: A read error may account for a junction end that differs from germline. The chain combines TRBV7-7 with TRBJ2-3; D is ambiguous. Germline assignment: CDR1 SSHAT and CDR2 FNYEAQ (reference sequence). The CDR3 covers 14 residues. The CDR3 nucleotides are TGTGCTAGCAGCGACAACCTGCACGCGCATACGCAGTATTTT. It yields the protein CASSDNLHAHTQYF. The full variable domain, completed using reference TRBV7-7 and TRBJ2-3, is GAGVSQSPRYKVTKRGQDVTLRCDPISSHATLYWYQQALGQGPEFLTYFNYEAQPDKSGLPSDRFSAERPEGSISTLTIQRTEQRDSAMYRCASSDNLHAHTQYFGPGTRLTVL.

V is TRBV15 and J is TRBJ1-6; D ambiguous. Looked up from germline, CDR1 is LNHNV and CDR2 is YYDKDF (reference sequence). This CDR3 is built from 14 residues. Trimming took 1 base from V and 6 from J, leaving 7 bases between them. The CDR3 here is CATSRAGTNSPLHF. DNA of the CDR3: TGTGCCACCAGCAGAGCAGGCACTAATTCACCCCTCCACTTT. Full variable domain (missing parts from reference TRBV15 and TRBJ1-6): DAMVIQNPRYQVTQFGKPVTLSCSQTLNHNVMYWYQQKSSQAPKLLFHYYDKDFNNEADTPDNFQSRRPNTSFCFLDIRSPGLGDTAMYLCATSRAGTNSPLHFGNGTRLTVT.

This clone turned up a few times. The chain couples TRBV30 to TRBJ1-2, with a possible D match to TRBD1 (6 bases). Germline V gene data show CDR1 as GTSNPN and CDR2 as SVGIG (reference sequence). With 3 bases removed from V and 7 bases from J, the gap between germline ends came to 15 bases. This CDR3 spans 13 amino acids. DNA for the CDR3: TGTGCCTGGAGGAACTTGCAGGGGACTGGCTACACCTTC. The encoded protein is CAWRNLQGTGYTF. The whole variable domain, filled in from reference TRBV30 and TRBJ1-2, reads SQTIHQWPATLVQPVGSPLSLECTVEGTSNPNLYWYRQAAGRGLQLLFYSVGIGQISSEVPQNLSASRPQDRQFILSSKKLLLSDSGFYLCAWRNLQGTGYTFGSGTRLTVV.

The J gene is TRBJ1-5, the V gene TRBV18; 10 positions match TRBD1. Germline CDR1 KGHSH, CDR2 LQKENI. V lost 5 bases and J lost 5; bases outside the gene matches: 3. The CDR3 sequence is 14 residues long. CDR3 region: CASSTGTGDQPQHF. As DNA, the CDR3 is TGTGCCAGCTCAACCGGGACAGGGGATCAGCCCCAGCATTTT. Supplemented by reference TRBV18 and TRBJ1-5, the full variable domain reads NAGVMQNPRHLVRRRGQEARLRCSPMKGHSHVYWYRQLPEEGLKFMVYLQKENIIDESGMPKERFSAEFPKEGPSILRIQQVVRGDSAAYFCASSTGTGDQPQHFGDGTRLSIL.

CDR3 coding DNA: TGTGCCAGCAGCACAACTTCCCGTATACGGGTCGGCACTGAAGCTTTCTTT. Amino acid sequence: CASSTTSRIRVGTEAFF. The chain employs TRBV7-9 and TRBJ1-1; D remains unclear. Between the trimmed V and J ends, which lost 5 bases and 4 bases, there was a span of 23 bases. The CDR3 covers 17 residues. CDR1 is SEHNR and CDR2 is FQNEAQ in the germline V gene (reference sequence).